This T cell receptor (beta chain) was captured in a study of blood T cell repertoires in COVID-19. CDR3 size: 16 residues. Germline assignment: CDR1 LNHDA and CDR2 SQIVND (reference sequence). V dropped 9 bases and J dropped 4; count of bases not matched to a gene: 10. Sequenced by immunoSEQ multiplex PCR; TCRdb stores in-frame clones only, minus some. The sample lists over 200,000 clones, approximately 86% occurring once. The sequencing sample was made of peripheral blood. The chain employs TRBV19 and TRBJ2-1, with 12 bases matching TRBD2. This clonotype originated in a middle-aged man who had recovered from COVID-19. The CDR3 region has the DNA TGTGCCAGCCAGGGACTAGCGGGCGGGCCATACAATGAGCAGTTCTTC. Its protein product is CASQGLAGGPYNEQFF.